The T cell receptor (beta chain) described here comes from a study of T cell repertoires in cytomegalovirus infection. At the level of the study: Recently described HLA-C-restricted plus well-studied HLA-B-restricted CMV epitopes were used. Public TCR beta signatures provided an indication of both CMV infection and a matching HLA type.

TCRdb recomputed calls from the reads with MiXCR, one row per CDR3 protein. The sample has 140,000 to 150,000 distinct CDR3 sequences, 25% to 35% seen once. To note about this clonotype: Its antigen is still unknown.

V shed 3 bases and J shed 0 bases, with 13 bases lying between them. Germline V gene sequence: CDR1 DFQATT, CDR2 SNEGSKA (reference sequence). The CDR3 loop spans 15 amino acids. This chain links TRBV20-1 with TRBJ2-3; D is uncertain. Sequences were derived from CD8+ T cells from cultured PBMCs, sampled from culture after CMV antigen stimulation. The sequence came from a human donor in good health (CMV status not recorded). Some clones in this sample may be carry-over from other donors' samples. CDR3 nucleotide sequence: TGCAGTGCTAGCGAAGAGACCGCTAGCACAGATACGCAGTATTTT. Translating it yields CSASEETASTDTQYF.